Listed below are T cell receptor beta chains from one sample, sequenced in a study of T cells after yellow fever vaccination. TCRdb ran MiXCR on the 5' RACE reads and lists one entry per CDR3 protein. The profile covers tens of thousands of distinct CDR3 sequences, with roughly 6.9% appearing a single time and roughly a third taken by the ten largest. Here the sequenced sample was CD8+ T cells sorted from PBMCs, taken less than 6 days after the first yellow fever vaccination. The receptors come from a man aged 18 to 35 who received the YFV17D yellow fever vaccine. Both conserved end residues are part of each CDR3. D genes are given only for firm matches. Rows may omit the clone size; those that give it use once, few, many or a size class.

d_gene: TRBD1; j_gene: TRBJ1-6; abundance: many; v_gene: TRBV5-1; CDR3aa: CASSYTGTGDSSYNSPLHF; CDR3nt: TGCGCCAGCAGCTACACCGGGACAGGGGACAGCTCCTATAATTCACCCCTCCACTTT
d_gene: -; j_gene: TRBJ1-5; abundance: few; v_gene: TRBV7-3; CDR3aa: CASSFHGDSNQPQHF; CDR3nt: TGTGCCAGCAGCTTTCACGGGGATAGCAATCAGCCCCAGCATTTT
d_gene: -; j_gene: TRBJ2-7; abundance: few; v_gene: TRBV7-9; CDR3aa: CASSSGLYEQYF; CDR3nt: TGTGCCAGCAGCTCCGGACTCTACGAGCAGTACTTC
d_gene: -; j_gene: TRBJ1-1; abundance: -; v_gene: TRBV27; CDR3aa: CASSWEGNTEAFF; CDR3nt: TGTGCCAGCAGTTGGGAGGGGAACACTGAAGCTTTCTTT
d_gene: TRBD1; j_gene: TRBJ1-1; abundance: many; v_gene: TRBV4-2; CDR3aa: CASSQSEGDSSNTEAFF; CDR3nt: TGTGCCAGCAGCCAATCCGAAGGGGACAGCTCGAACACTGAAGCTTTCTTT
d_gene: -; j_gene: TRBJ2-5; abundance: few; v_gene: TRBV4-3; CDR3aa: CASSQDLYQETQYF; CDR3nt: TGCGCCAGCAGCCAAGACCTGTACCAAGAGACCCAGTACTTC
d_gene: -; j_gene: TRBJ2-7; abundance: -; v_gene: TRBV6-2/TRBV6-3; CDR3aa: CASSYLRAPSYEQYF; CDR3nt: TGTGCCAGCAGTTATCTTAGGGCCCCGTCCTACGAGCAGTACTTC
d_gene: -; j_gene: TRBJ2-7; abundance: many; v_gene: TRBV12-3/TRBV12-4; CDR3aa: CASSLGGEQYF; CDR3nt: TGTGCCAGCAGTTTAGGAGGCGAGCAGTACTTC
d_gene: -; j_gene: TRBJ2-7; abundance: -; v_gene: TRBV4-1; CDR3aa: CASSPGPGYEQYF; CDR3nt: TGCGCCAGCAGCCCAGGACCTGGCTACGAGCAGTACTTC
d_gene: -; j_gene: TRBJ2-7; abundance: few; v_gene: TRBV5-6; CDR3aa: CASSLKGRPYEQYF; CDR3nt: TGTGCCAGCAGCTTGAAGGGCAGGCCATACGAGCAGTACTTC
d_gene: -; j_gene: TRBJ2-5; abundance: many; v_gene: TRBV7-7; CDR3aa: CASSLALGLTQETQYF; CDR3nt: TGTGCCAGCAGCTTAGCGCTCGGACTCACGCAAGAGACCCAGTACTTC
d_gene: -; j_gene: TRBJ2-1; abundance: many; v_gene: TRBV4-1; CDR3aa: CASSDRGRYNEQFF; CDR3nt: TGCGCCAGCAGCGACCGGGGACGGTACAATGAGCAGTTCTTC
d_gene: -; j_gene: TRBJ1-2; abundance: -; v_gene: TRBV6-5; CDR3aa: CASTPDGYGYTF; CDR3nt: TGTGCCAGCACTCCCGACGGCTATGGCTACACCTTC
d_gene: TRBD1; j_gene: TRBJ1-6; abundance: -; v_gene: TRBV7-9; CDR3aa: CASRGGGTGYSPLHF; CDR3nt: TGTGCCAGCAGAGGGGGTGGGACAGGGTATTCACCCCTCCACTTT
d_gene: -; j_gene: TRBJ1-2; abundance: few; v_gene: TRBV13; CDR3aa: CASSNTSYGYTF; CDR3nt: TGTGCCAGCAGCAACACCAGCTATGGCTACACCTTC
d_gene: -; j_gene: TRBJ1-5; abundance: many; v_gene: TRBV4-1; CDR3aa: CASSQRAVSNQPQHF; CDR3nt: TGCGCCAGCAGCCAGCGGGCAGTTAGCAATCAGCCCCAGCATTTT
d_gene: -; j_gene: TRBJ2-7; abundance: -; v_gene: TRBV11-1; CDR3aa: CASSRRDGYEQYF; CDR3nt: TGTGCCAGCAGCCGCCGGGACGGATACGAGCAGTACTTC
d_gene: TRBD1; j_gene: TRBJ2-1; abundance: few; v_gene: TRBV4-1; CDR3aa: CASSLLRTGGNNEQFF; CDR3nt: TGCGCCAGCAGCCTCCTCAGGACAGGGGGAAACAATGAGCAGTTCTTC
d_gene: TRBD1; j_gene: TRBJ2-1; abundance: -; v_gene: TRBV5-4; CDR3aa: CASSSLGTGVGNEQFF; CDR3nt: TGTGCCAGCAGCTCCCTCGGCACAGGGGTCGGAAATGAGCAGTTCTTC
d_gene: TRBD1; j_gene: TRBJ2-2; abundance: few; v_gene: TRBV6-2/TRBV6-3; CDR3aa: CASSYPSLPGQGYAGELFF; CDR3nt: TGTGCCAGCAGTTACCCCTCCCTCCCGGGACAGGGTTACGCCGGGGAGCTGTTTTTT
d_gene: -; j_gene: TRBJ1-2; abundance: medium-sized; v_gene: TRBV7-2; CDR3aa: CASSPGLGLYGYTF; CDR3nt: TGTGCCAGCAGCCCAGGCTTGGGGCTCTATGGCTACACCTTC
d_gene: -; j_gene: TRBJ1-1; abundance: many; v_gene: TRBV11-2; CDR3aa: CASSHGGRVNTEAFF; CDR3nt: TGTGCCAGCAGCCACGGTGGGCGAGTGAACACTGAAGCTTTCTTT
d_gene: TRBD2; j_gene: TRBJ2-5; abundance: few; v_gene: TRBV7-3; CDR3aa: CASSLGGGDQETQYF; CDR3nt: TGTGCCAGCAGCTTAGGCGGGGGGGACCAAGAGACCCAGTACTTC
d_gene: TRBD1; j_gene: TRBJ2-3; abundance: few; v_gene: TRBV20-1; CDR3aa: CSATWTGQGFVNTQYF; CDR3nt: TGCAGTGCCACCTGGACGGGACAGGGTTTCGTCAATACGCAGTATTTT